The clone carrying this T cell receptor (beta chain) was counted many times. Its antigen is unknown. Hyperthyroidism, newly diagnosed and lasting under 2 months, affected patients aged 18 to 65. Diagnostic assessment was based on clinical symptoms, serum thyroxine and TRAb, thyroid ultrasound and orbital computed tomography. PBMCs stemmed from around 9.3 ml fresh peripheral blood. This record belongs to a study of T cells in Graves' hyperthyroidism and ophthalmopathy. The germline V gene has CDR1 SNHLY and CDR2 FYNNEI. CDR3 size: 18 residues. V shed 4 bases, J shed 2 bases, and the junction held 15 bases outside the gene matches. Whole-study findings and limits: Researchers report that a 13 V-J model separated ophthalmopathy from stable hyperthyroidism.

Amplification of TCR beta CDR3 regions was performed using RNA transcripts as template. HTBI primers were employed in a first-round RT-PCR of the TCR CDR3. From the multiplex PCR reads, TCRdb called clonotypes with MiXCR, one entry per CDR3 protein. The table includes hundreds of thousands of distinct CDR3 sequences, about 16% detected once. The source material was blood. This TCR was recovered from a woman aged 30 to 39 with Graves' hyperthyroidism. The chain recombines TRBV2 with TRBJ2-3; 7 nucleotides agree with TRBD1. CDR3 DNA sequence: TGTGCCAGCAGTGTCCGGGACCAGGGGGATAGTTTCACAGATACGCAGTATTTT. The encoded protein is CASSVRDQGDSFTDTQYF.